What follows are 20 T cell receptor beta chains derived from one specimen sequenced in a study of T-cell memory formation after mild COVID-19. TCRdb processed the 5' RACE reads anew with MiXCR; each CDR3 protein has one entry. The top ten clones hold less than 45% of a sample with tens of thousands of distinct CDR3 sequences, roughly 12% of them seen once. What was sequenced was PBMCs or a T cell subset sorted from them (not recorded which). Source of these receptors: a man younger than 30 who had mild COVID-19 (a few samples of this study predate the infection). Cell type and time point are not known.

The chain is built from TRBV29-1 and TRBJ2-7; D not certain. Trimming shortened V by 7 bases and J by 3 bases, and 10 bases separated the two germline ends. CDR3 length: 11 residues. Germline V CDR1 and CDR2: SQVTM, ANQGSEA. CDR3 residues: CSGVADYEQYF. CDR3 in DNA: TGCAGCGGTGTAGCCGACTACGAGCAGTACTTC.

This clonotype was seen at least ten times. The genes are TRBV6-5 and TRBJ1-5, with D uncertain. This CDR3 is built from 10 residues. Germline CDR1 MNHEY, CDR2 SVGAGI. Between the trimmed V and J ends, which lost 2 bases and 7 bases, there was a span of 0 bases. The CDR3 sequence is CASSYQPQHF. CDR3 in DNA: TGTGCCAGCAGTTACCAGCCCCAGCATTTT.

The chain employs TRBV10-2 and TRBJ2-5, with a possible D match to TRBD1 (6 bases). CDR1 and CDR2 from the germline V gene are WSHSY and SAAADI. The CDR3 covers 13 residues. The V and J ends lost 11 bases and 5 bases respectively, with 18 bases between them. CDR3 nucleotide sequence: TGCGCCGCCCGGGACCCAGGGGAGGAGACCCAGTACTTC. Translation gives CAARDPGEETQYF.

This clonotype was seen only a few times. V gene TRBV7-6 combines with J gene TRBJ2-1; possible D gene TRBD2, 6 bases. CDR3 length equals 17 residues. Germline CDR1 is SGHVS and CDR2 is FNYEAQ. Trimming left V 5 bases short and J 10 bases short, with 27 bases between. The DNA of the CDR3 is TGTGCCAGCAGCACACGACTAGAAATTGGGTCGGAGGGGGAGCAGTTCTTC. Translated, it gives CASSTRLEIGSEGEQFF.

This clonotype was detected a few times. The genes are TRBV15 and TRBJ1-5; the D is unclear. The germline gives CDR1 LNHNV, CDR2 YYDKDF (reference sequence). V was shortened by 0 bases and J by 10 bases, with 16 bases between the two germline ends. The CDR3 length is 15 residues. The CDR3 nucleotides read TGTGCCACCAGCAGAGATCGGGCCTGGGGAAGACCCCAGCATTTT. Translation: CATSRDRAWGRPQHF.

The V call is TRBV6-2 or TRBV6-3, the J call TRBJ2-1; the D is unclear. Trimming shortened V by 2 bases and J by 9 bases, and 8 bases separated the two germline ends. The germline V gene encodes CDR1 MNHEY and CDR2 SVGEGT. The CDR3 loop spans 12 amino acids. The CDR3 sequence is CASSYLGGEQFF. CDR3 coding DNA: TGTGCCAGCAGTTACCTGGGCGGTGAGCAGTTCTTC.

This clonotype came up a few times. In nucleotides, the CDR3 is TGCGCCAGCAGCCAGGGACAGGGAGACTACGAGCAGTACTTC. Its protein product is CASSQGQGDYEQYF. The chain is built from TRBV4-3 and TRBJ2-7; TRBD1 agrees at 9 bases. The germline CDR1 and CDR2 sequences are LGHNA and YSLEER. The CDR3 has 14 amino acids. Germline trimming cut 3 bases from V and 3 bases from J; bases unmatched to any gene: 3.

Here the CDR3 reads CASSYSPAGLSYEQYF. The CDR3, as DNA: TGTGCCAGCAGTTACTCGCCAGCGGGGCTCTCCTACGAGCAGTACTTC. V gene TRBV6-2 or TRBV6-3 combines with J gene TRBJ2-7, with 7 bases fitting TRBD2. CDR1 is MNHEY, CDR2 SVGEGT, per germline. The CDR3 totals 16 residues. J gave up 0 bases and V 0 bases, and 5 bases lay outside the gene matches.

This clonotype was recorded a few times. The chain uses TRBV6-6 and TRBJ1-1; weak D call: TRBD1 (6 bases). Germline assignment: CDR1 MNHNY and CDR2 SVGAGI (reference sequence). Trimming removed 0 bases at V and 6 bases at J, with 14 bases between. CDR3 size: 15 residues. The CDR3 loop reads CASSYSDQRGAEAFF. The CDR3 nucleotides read TGTGCCAGCAGTTACTCGGATCAGAGGGGGGCTGAAGCTTTCTTT.

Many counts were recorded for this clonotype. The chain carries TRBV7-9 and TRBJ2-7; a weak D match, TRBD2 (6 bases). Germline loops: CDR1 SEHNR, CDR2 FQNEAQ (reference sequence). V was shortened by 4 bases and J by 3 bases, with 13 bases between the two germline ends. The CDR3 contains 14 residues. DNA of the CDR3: TGTGCCAGCAGCTCGGGGGAGGAAAACTACGAGCAGTACGTC. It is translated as CASSSGEENYEQYV.

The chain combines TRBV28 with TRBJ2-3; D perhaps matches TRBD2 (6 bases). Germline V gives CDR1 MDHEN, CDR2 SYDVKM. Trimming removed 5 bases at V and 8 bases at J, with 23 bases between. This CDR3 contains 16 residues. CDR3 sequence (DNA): TGTGCCAGCAGTCCCCCGGGAGTACGAAGTCCGGGTACGCAGTATTTT. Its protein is CASSPPGVRSPGTQYF.

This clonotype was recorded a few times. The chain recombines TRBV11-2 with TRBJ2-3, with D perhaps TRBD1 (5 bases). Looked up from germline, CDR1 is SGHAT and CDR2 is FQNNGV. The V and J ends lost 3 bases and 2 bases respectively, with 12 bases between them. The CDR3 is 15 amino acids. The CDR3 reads CASSFSMTDTDTQYF. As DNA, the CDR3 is TGTGCCAGCAGCTTTTCAATGACAGACACAGATACGCAGTATTTT.

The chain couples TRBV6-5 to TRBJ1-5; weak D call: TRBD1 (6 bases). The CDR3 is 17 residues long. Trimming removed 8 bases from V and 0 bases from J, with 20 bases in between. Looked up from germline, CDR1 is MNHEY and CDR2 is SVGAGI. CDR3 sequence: CASGLRNRADSNQPQHF. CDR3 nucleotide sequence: TGTGCCAGCGGGTTGAGGAACAGGGCGGATAGCAATCAGCCCCAGCATTTT.

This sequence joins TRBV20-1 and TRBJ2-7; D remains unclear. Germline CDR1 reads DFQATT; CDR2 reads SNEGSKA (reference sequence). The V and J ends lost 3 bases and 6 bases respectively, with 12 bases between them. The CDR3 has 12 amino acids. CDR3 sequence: CSARGWFFEQYF. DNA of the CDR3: TGCAGTGCTAGGGGGTGGTTCTTCGAGCAGTACTTC.

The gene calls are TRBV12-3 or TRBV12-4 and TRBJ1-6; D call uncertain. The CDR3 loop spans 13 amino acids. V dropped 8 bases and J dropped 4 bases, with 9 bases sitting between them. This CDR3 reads CASFSGYNSPLHF. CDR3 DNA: TGTGCCAGCTTCTCAGGTTATAATTCACCCCTCCACTTT.

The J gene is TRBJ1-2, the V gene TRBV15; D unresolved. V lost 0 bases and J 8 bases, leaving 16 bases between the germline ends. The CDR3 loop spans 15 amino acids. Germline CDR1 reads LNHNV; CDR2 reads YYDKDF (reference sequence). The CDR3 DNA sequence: TGTGCCACCAGCAGAGATTTTGGTAACACGGCCGGCTACACCTTC. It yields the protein CATSRDFGNTAGYTF. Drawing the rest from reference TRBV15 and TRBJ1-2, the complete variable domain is DAMVIQNPRYQVTQFGKPVTLSCSQTLNHNVMYWYQQKSSQAPKLLFHYYDKDFNNEADTPDNFQSRRPNTSFCFLDIRSPGLGDTAMYLCATSRDFGNTAGYTFGSGTRLTVV.

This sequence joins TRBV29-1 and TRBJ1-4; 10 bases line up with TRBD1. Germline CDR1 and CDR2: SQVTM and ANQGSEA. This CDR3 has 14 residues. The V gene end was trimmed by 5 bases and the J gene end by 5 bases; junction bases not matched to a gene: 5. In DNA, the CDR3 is TGCAGCGTTTACGCGGGACAGGGGAATGAAAAACTGTTTTTT. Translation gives CSVYAGQGNEKLFF.

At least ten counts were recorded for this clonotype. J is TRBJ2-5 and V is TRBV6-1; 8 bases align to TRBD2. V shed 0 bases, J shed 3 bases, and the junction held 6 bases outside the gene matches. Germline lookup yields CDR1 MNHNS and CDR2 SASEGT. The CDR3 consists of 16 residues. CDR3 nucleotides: TGTGCCAGCAGTGAAGCGATCGGTAGCGGGGAAGAGACCCAGTACTTC. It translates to CASSEAIGSGEETQYF.

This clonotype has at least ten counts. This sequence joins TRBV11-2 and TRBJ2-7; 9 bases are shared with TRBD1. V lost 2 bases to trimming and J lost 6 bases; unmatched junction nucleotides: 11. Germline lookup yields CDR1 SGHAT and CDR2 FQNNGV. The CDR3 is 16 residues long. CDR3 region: CASSLIMNRGRREQYF. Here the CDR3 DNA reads TGTGCCAGCAGCTTAATAATGAACAGGGGGCGCCGCGAGCAGTACTTC.

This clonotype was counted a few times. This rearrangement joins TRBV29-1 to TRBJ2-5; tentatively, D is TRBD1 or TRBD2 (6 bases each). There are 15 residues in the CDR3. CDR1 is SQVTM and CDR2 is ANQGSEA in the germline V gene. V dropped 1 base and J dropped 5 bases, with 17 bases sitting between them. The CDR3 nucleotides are TGCAGCGTTGAAGGGTGGAGGGGGTCGGAGGAGACCCAGTACTTC. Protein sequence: CSVEGWRGSEETQYF.